The source of this TCR beta chain is a study of cytomegalovirus exposure and HLA in healthy donors (dated 2017 in TCRdb). Study-level background: An earlier analysis of some 500 of the donors reported roughly 270 Gb of sequence data and some 100 million unique TCR beta sequences from 190 million or so T cells. All discovery cohort repertoires had been generated using a single sequencing platform. Class I and class II HLA loci were covered by the typing at four-digit resolution. Because of strong linkage in the cohort, roughly five DR-DQ haplotypes were treated as single units for association and clustering. The T cell repertoires of roughly 660 subjects were profiled by immunosequencing and related to cytomegalovirus serostatus. About 280 gigabases of sequencing data and roughly 90 million unique TCR sequences were included in an early release covering several hundred HLA-typed donors. An earlier analysis of 587 of the donors used high-throughput TCR beta sequencing to judge whether each TCR beta V gene segment behaved as functional or pseudogenic. A later analysis re-examined previously published TCR beta repertoires from 500 to 700 donors and added high-resolution HLA genotyping to investigate patterns of TCR occurrence. High-throughput TCR immunosequencing, statistical association of individual TCRs with disease status, and machine learning were combined to predict cytomegalovirus infection status. The number of typed donors differed by locus: roughly 620-640 for A, B, C, DRB1 and DQB1; 522 for DQA1; roughly 600 for DPA1; and about 450 for DPB1. Of the roughly 400 genotyped donors, 75% to 85% were placed in the genetic ancestry cluster associated with self-reported Caucasian donors. Donor age, sex, ethnicity and CMV serostatus were compiled together with the repertoire data. Along with the approximately 670-subject first cohort, a separate validation cohort of 120 different subjects was used. The study was designed to test whether signatures of past pathogen exposure could be identified by cataloging public T cell receptors. Genome-wide SNP genotypes for about three fifths of the roughly 700 donors were used in a later genetic analysis, which treated that subset as a discovery cohort. Among a few hundred genotyped donors of the cohort, an average of around 240,000 unique TCR beta nucleotide sequences were sequenced per donor, roughly a sixth of them non-productive. In the later analysis, no new phenotypic data were used to find candidate immune exposures; instead, reliance was placed on TCR beta sequences and their occurrence across donors.

The cohort comprised 550 to 700 healthy bone marrow donors. Cohort members were all nominally healthy when sampled, although unrecorded immune exposures were likely present. The donor was CMV seropositive and was included in the group of 250 to 350 seropositive cohort members. A peripheral blood sample was provided by each donor, and peripheral blood mononuclear cells were used for TCR beta sequencing. The Qiagen DNeasy Blood Extraction Kit was used to extract genomic DNA from the blood cell samples. General conclusions and limits of the study: Most CMV-associated TCR beta chains appeared to be HLA-restricted in a later analysis, and the HLA associations seemed to be driven largely by CMV exposure. When HLA alleles, especially DR and DQ, strongly co-occurred, attributing TCR associations to individual alleles was difficult. Linkage disequilibrium might explain the correlated functional status among segregating V segments, but an unknown experimental factor could not be ruled out. An earlier analysis of approximately 600 of the donors showed that most TCR beta V segments appeared in productive rearrangements either about 90% or about 30% of the time, which broadly matched IMGT annotations. Cytomegalovirus status was reported to be diagnosed by the classifier with high specificity and sensitivity in both the original and validation cohorts. About 17 rarely observed V segments, including chromosome 9 orphons, were excluded from the earlier analysis of about 600 of the donors because counts were too low. According to a later analysis, parvovirus B19, influenza, CMV and Epstein-Barr virus appeared linked to several top co-occurrence clusters. Some IMGT-functional V segments, including TRBV6-2 and TRBV6-3, could not be distinguished by the 87-base-pair reads and were therefore excluded. Because HLA typing was missing for some donors at each locus, association tests included only the typed subset. In a later analysis, HLA-associated TCR beta chains showed more clonal expansion and lower generation probabilities than non-associated chains that were equally common. A later analysis associated about 17,000 TCR beta sequences with specific HLA alleles at a false discovery rate of 0.05. Across donors, most TCR sequences were observed very rarely, whereas some public TCRs were present in many individuals. A later analysis found that TCR association rates varied across HLA loci, with DRB1 alleles showing the most associated TCRs and HLA-C alleles the fewest. A further reported finding was that TCR beta sequences accurately predicted the HLA-A and HLA-B alleles for most subjects in the first cohort. Immune exposure information for the cohort was limited to CMV serostatus. Three of the identified cytomegalovirus-associated TCR beta chains were confirmed in vitro to be specific for cytomegalovirus antigens. A total of around 150 TCR beta chains were listed by the study as associated with cytomegalovirus. The cohort was sequenced for TCR beta chains only, and without alpha or paired-chain data the features that could be detected were limited. Roughly uniform sequencing depth across donors was assumed in presence/absence analyses, although this assumption may not hold. The sequencing pipeline was judged likely to have produced a cluster of highly shared sequence variants as a technical artifact. According to a later genetic analysis, donors in an Asian-associated ancestry cluster had fewer N-insertions in productive TCRs than the roughly 670-donor mean. A later genetic analysis associated a missense DCLRE1C variant with V-gene and J-gene trimming of TCR beta chains, and an independent cohort replicated the association. It was suggested by the authors that the approach could potentially be generalized to other disease states and immunological phenotypes.

The germline V gene sets CDR1 to SGHTA and CDR2 to FQGTGA. The CDR3 has 13 amino acids, counting the end cysteine and phenylalanine. Here the CDR3 DNA is all that survives: 39 bases in frame from base 1. V loses 8 bases of germline sequence and J loses 3 bases, and the interval between the two ends is 13 bases. To prepare the library, the immunoSEQ multiplex PCR assay was applied. A mixture of 60 forward primers for TCR Vbeta segments and 13 reverse primers for TCR Jbeta segments was used in the multiplex PCR. Amplification of the CDR3 region of rearranged TCR beta genes was performed with a multiplex PCR assay on genomic DNA. The amplified TCR beta libraries were sequenced on the Illumina HiSeq System as 87-base-pair reads. Concerning the study's data processing: Across the 670 or so repertoires, a later analysis counted approximately 83 million unique TCR beta chains, around 11 million of which were shared by at least two donors. Raw reads were error-corrected and collapsed into unique sequences with a nearest-neighbor algorithm that merged closely related sequences to remove PCR and sequencing errors. To assign V, D and J gene segments, CDR3 sequences were aligned to IMGT reference sequences. Each retained sequence needed at least a six-nucleotide match to both a V gene segment and a J gene segment. A rearrangement counted as productive if the CDR3 had no stop codons and remained in frame with V and J, and every other rearrangement counted as non-productive. Following IMGT convention, CDR3 was defined as the stretch from the second conserved V-encoded cysteine up to the conserved J-encoded phenylalanine. The earlier analysis of about 590 of the donors excluded sequences that lacked an unambiguous match to a single V gene segment. In an earlier analysis of almost 600 of the donors, a V segment was called functional when productive rearrangements were above 56.7%, and segregating when the standard deviation between donors exceeded 5%. A statistical classification framework was developed to diagnose cytomegalovirus status using the catalog of TCR beta chain sequences. In a later analysis, TCR nucleotide sequences were compared against IMGT/GENE-DB human TR gene sequences so that V and J genes could be assigned. Using the TCRdist pipeline, a later analysis assigned CDR3 sequences along with most-parsimonious VDJ recombination scenarios. In a later analysis, each TCR beta chain was defined by its CDR3 amino acid sequence together with its V-gene family, and reads lacking a unique V-gene family were excluded. In a later analysis, fewer than 650 highly shared, low-generation-probability nucleotide sequences were removed to address suspected cross-contamination and a sequencing artifact. In a later analysis, a clonal expansion index was calculated for each public chain from normalized within-repertoire ranks of inferred template counts. In a later analysis, generation probabilities were computed with a VDJ recombination model fitted to out-of-frame rearrangements, and the resulting probabilities were checked against IGoR. In a later analysis, hypergeometric tests were used to score TCR-TCR, TCR-HLA and TCR-CMV co-occurrence, with a repertoire-size bias correction applied to TCR pairs. To estimate false discovery rates, a later analysis permuted the HLA or CMV assignments 20 times. In a later analysis, co-occurring TCRs were grouped using DBSCAN, with TCRdist sequence similarity added in when clustering inside HLA-allele-positive subsets. Co-occurrence clustering excluded repertoires with fewer than 30,000 or more than 120,000 public chains, plus five with anomalous nucleotide sharing. TCRdb re-hosts the immuneACCESS table, in-frame sequences only. Its copies lack some clones; in the studies checked, an unresolved V gene accounts for under half of them, and the cause for the rest is not known. For V, J and clone size, that table is used; D and trimming come from the DNA. The sample data list approximately 150,000 clones, and around 70% of these were observed just once. The ten top clones hold about 4.3% of the sample.

About this clone: Its target antigen remains unknown. The sample holds no much larger clone one base away, and base qualities are not on file.

The source material was PBMCs. This clonotype originated in a young man in good health and CMV-seropositive. Recombination joined TRBV7-3 with TRBJ2-5; 6 matching bases give a weak D call of TRBD1. The encoded CDR3 is CASVGQNEETQYF. DNA sequence: TGTGCCAGCGTTGGACAGAACGAAGAGACCCAGTACTTC.